This record concerns one T cell receptor beta chain sequence. Its antigen is not identified. The data were taken from a study of T cell repertoires in cytomegalovirus infection. Overall study: Carrying CMV and the relevant HLA type showed in public TCR beta signatures. Study findings and constraints: In two of eight donors, the top clonotype was HLA-C-restricted CMV-specific.

The length of the CDR3 is 15 residues. CDR1 is SGHTA, CDR2 FQGTGA, per germline. The V gene end was trimmed by 2 bases and the J gene end by 0 bases; junction bases not matched to a gene: 1. Via MiXCR, TCRdb re-called the reads, giving one row per CDR3 protein. The repertoire consists of fewer than 300,000 distinct CDR3 sequences, with about 25% occurring once and the leading ten covering approximately 15%. The sequenced sample was PBMCs. This TCR was sampled from a human donor in good health (CMV status not recorded). Some clones in this sample may be carry-over from other donors' samples. The chain is built from TRBV7-3 and TRBJ2-5; 9 bases map to TRBD2. Here the CDR3 reads CASSLSSGDQETQYF. Written as DNA, the CDR3 is TGTGCCAGCAGCTTATCTAGCGGGGACCAAGAGACCCAGTACTTC.